This T cell receptor (beta chain) was profiled in a study of T cell repertoires in cytomegalovirus infection. Study background: TCR beta signatures that were public indicated CMV infection and matching HLA type. Notes on the study in general: Of the TCR beta families, the public ones yielded a cumulative frequency that identified carriers of CMV plus the relevant HLA. CMV-specific HLA-C-restricted TCR beta clonotypes dominated the ex vivo response.

A single record per CDR3 protein comes from TCRdb applying MiXCR to the reads. Of fewer than 300,000 distinct CDR3 sequences in the sample, about 25% were seen once. From germline, CDR1 is SGHAT and CDR2 FQNNGV. This CDR3 is built from 14 residues. V was pared by 5 bases and J by 3 bases, with 6 bases of the junction left unmatched. This clonotype has ten or more counts. As yet, its antigen is unknown. This chain uses TRBV11-2 with TRBJ2-5, with 7 nucleotides matching TRBD1. This receptor was taken from a human donor in good health (CMV status not recorded). Some clones in this sample may be carry-over from other donors' samples. The sequencing sample was made of PBMCs. CDR3 sequence (DNA): TGTGCCAGCAGCCCAGGACAGGAGGAAGAGACCCAGTACTTC. It translates to CASSPGQEEETQYF.